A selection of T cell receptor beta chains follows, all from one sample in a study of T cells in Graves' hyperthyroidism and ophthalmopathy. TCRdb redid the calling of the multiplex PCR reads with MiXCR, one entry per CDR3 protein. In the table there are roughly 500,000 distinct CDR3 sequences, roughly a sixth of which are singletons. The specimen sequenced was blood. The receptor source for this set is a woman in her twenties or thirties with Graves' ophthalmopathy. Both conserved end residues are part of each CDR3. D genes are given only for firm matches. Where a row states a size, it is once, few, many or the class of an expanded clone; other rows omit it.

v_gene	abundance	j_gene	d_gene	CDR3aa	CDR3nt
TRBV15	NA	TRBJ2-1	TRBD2	CATSREWREGGNEQFF	TGTGCCACCAGCAGAGAATGGCGGGAGGGAGGGAATGAGCAGTTCTTC
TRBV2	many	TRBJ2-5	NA	CASSDRRASQETQYF	TGTGCCAGCAGTGATAGGCGAGCAAGCCAAGAGACCCAGTACTTC
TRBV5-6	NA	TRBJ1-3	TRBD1	CASSYRGFGGNTIYF	TGTGCCAGCAGCTACAGGGGGTTTGGTGGAAACACCATATATTTT
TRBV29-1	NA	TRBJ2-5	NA	CSVYLEQETQYF	TGCAGCGTATACTTAGAACAAGAGACCCAGTACTTC
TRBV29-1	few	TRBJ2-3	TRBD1	CSVDKLTGVTQYF	TGCAGCGTTGATAAGCTGACAGGGGTTACGCAGTATTTT
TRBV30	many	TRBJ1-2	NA	CAWSPRTDYGYTF	TGTGCCTGGAGCCCCCGGACAGACTATGGCTACACCTTC
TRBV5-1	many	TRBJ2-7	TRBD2	CASSLGLAVDEQYF	TGCGCCAGCAGCTTGGGACTAGCGGTGGACGAGCAGTACTTC
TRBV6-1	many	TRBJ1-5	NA	CASSRDDQPQHF	TGTGCCAGCAGTAGGGATGATCAGCCCCAGCATTTT
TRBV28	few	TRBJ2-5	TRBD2	CASSGRGGGETQYF	TGTGCCAGCAGTGGTCGGGGCGGGGGGGAGACCCAGTACTTC
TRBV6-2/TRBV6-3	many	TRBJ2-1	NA	CASSYSLSGDEQFF	TGTGCCAGCAGTTACTCGTTGTCGGGGGATGAGCAGTTCTTC
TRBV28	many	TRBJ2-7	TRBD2	CASSLLAGLSYEQYF	TGTGCCAGCAGCTTACTAGCGGGTCTCTCCTACGAGCAGTACTTC
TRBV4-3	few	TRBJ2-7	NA	CASSQAWRISYEQYF	TGCGCCAGCAGCCAAGCTTGGAGGATCTCCTACGAGCAGTACTTC
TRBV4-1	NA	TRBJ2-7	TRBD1	CASSLARGQGAYEQYF	TGCGCCAGCAGTCTCGCCCGAGGACAGGGAGCCTACGAGCAGTACTTC
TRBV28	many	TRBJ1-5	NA	CASSLWGQGGSNQPQHF	TGTGCCAGCAGTTTATGGGGCCAAGGCGGGAGCAATCAGCCCCAGCATTTT
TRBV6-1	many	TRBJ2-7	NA	CASVRAGDSYEQYF	TGTGCCAGCGTTCGGGCAGGGGACTCCTACGAGCAGTACTTC
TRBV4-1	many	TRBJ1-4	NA	CASSQDKTATNEKLFF	TGCGCCAGCAGCCAAGACAAGACAGCAACTAATGAAAAACTGTTTTTT
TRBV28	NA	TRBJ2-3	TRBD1	CASSFLDRDADTQYF	TGTGCCAGCAGTTTCCTGGACAGGGATGCAGATACGCAGTATTTT
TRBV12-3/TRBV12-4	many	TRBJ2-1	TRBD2	CASSRRGGWYNEQFF	TGTGCCAGCAGCCGGAGGGGAGGGTGGTACAATGAGCAGTTCTTC
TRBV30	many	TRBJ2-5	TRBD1	CAWSKKGAGETQYF	TGTGCCTGGAGTAAGAAGGGGGCAGGGGAGACCCAGTACTTC
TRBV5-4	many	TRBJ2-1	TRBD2	CASSPRTSGSMGNEQFF	TGTGCCAGCAGCCCAAGGACTAGCGGGAGCATGGGCAATGAGCAGTTCTTC
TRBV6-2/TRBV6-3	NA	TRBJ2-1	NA	CASSSDPAGGNEQFF	TGTGCCAGCAGTTCCGACCCAGCCGGGGGCAATGAGCAGTTCTTC
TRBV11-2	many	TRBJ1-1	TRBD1	CASSLGQGGAEAFF	TGTGCCAGCAGCTTAGGACAGGGAGGGGCTGAAGCTTTCTTT
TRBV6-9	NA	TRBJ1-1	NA	CASSYGAGSNAEAFF	TGTGCCAGCAGTTACGGAGCTGGCTCGAACGCTGAAGCTTTCTTT
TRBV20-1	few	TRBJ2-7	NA	CSAYDSYEQYF	TGCAGTGCATATGACAGCTACGAGCAGTACTTC